Described below is a single T cell receptor (beta chain) sequence and its context. RNA totalling about 0.5 to 1 ug underwent reverse transcription with random hexamers. The authors amplified TCR beta CDR3 across 54 Vbeta and 13 Jbeta using immunoSEQ multiplex PCR. TCRdb re-called the immunoSEQ multiplex PCR reads through MiXCR, storing one row per CDR3 protein. The sample contains approximately 70,000 distinct CDR3 sequences, approximately 94% of which appear only once. This record comes from a study of CD8 T cells in Susac syndrome. The V gene's germline CDR1 is SGHVS and CDR2 FQNEAQ. V was cut by 5 bases and J by 4 bases, with 11 bases left in between. The length of the CDR3 is 13 residues. TEMRA cells were FACS-enriched, with CD8+ and CD4+ T cells isolated negatively.

V usage is TRBV7-8 and J usage is TRBJ2-5; D is unclear. The sample comprised CD8+ T cells from PBMCs. This receptor was identified in a human donor with multiple sclerosis. CDR3 in amino acids: CASSPTGPETQYF. The CDR3 region has the DNA TGTGCCAGCAGCCCCACCGGCCCAGAGACCCAGTACTTC.